The rows below give T cell receptor beta chains drawn from one sample of a study of T cells in Graves' hyperthyroidism and ophthalmopathy. In TCRdb, the multiplex PCR reads were re-called with MiXCR into one record per CDR3 protein. The sample lists about 420,000 distinct CDR3 sequences, 15% to 19% occurring once. The sequenced material came from blood. Receptors were obtained from a woman between 18 and 30 years old with Graves' hyperthyroidism. Both conserved end residues are part of each CDR3. The D gene is left open where the match is weak. The size of a clone is reported for some rows only, either as once, few or many, or as a class for expanded clones.

17	.	TRBV15	TRBD1	TRBJ1-1	CATSGGQGKEMNTEAFF
14	.	TRBV5-1	.	TRBJ1-6	CASSLAQGDSPLHF
17	.	TRBV27	.	TRBJ1-4	CASSLRGVITLNEKLFF
16	few	TRBV5-1	.	TRBJ2-3	CASSFRVPGEIDTQYF
19	.	TRBV11-2	.	TRBJ2-1	CASSLAVGVGGTRVAEQFF
14	few	TRBV6-1	TRBD1	TRBJ2-7	CASSYGQGTREQYF
17	many	TRBV12-3/TRBV12-4	.	TRBJ2-4	CASSLGLRPVAKNIQYF
13	many	TRBV20-1	.	TRBJ2-3	CSARDLGEDTQYF
15	few	TRBV5-1	TRBD1	TRBJ2-7	CASSLRDSSSYEQYF
17	many	TRBV27	.	TRBJ1-1	CASSFRVWGGMNTEAFF
14	few	TRBV5-1	TRBD1	TRBJ1-6	CASRTGTGDSPLHF
13	.	TRBV7-2	.	TRBJ2-7	CASSLVGAREQYF
16	.	TRBV7-3	TRBD1	TRBJ2-3	CASSATGVTDTDTQYF
14	few	TRBV19	.	TRBJ1-6	CASSILHGNSPLHF
12	.	TRBV19	.	TRBJ2-1	CASSIDHNEQFF
15	.	TRBV18	.	TRBJ2-1	CASSPREDSYNEQFF
15	.	TRBV5-4	.	TRBJ2-5	CASSFFGGPQETQYF
16	few	TRBV25-1	TRBD1	TRBJ1-3	CASSEETGSSGNTIYF
15	.	TRBV13	.	TRBJ2-7	CASSLFHRRGHEQYF
15	many	TRBV13	TRBD1	TRBJ2-3	CASSRDRGYTDTQYF
15	many	TRBV19	TRBD1	TRBJ2-2	CASSIKGTGFKELFF
12	many	TRBV6-1	.	TRBJ2-1	CASSRPRNEQFF
17	many	TRBV7-3	TRBD2	TRBJ2-2	CASSLARAGGPSGELFF
16	.	TRBV5-8	.	TRBJ2-3	CASSLEGRDSTDTQYF
13	many	TRBV30	.	TRBJ2-2	CARWGAGTGELFF
14	.	TRBV6-4	TRBD1	TRBJ2-7	CASSDGQGTYEQYF
14	many	TRBV3-1	TRBD1	TRBJ2-7	CASSQEQGFYEQYF
14	many	TRBV7-2	.	TRBJ2-7	CASSSRGADYEQYF
13	few	TRBV19	.	TRBJ2-7	CASSIEGRYEQYF
17	.	TRBV28	.	TRBJ1-6	CATSLLPRQVRGGPLHF
15	many	TRBV2	TRBD1	TRBJ2-2	CASSEEGQGTGELFF
15	.	TRBV28	TRBD1	TRBJ1-5	CASTWGTGGNQPQHF
21	few	TRBV5-1	TRBD1	TRBJ1-1	CASSLAEGQRIPGGLNTEAFF
14	few	TRBV6-1	TRBD2	TRBJ2-1	CASMAASGWNEQFF
12	many	TRBV11-2	.	TRBJ2-1	CASSLLGGEQFF
14	.	TRBV7-2	.	TRBJ1-2	CASSLLINDYGYTF
14	many	TRBV20-1	.	TRBJ2-1	CSASFGSEANEQFF
15	.	TRBV9	.	TRBJ1-2	CASSGVNGHKESYTF
13	many	TRBV18	.	TRBJ2-5	CASSPIIQETQYF
14	many	TRBV30	.	TRBJ2-7	CAWSKGGSSYEQYF
16	.	TRBV4-3	.	TRBJ1-1	CASSQDQGGYGTEAFF
14	few	TRBV4-1	TRBD1	TRBJ2-1	CASSPPGQGAEQFF
15	many	TRBV6-1	.	TRBJ1-5	CASSRGRGSNQPQHF
14	many	TRBV7-3	.	TRBJ2-1	CASSPAGRPNEQFF
14	many	TRBV6-1	.	TRBJ1-3	CASSSGFSGNTIYF
13	.	TRBV6-4	.	TRBJ2-2	CASSDSGLGELFF
13	.	TRBV3-1	.	TRBJ2-5	CASSQGSQETQYF
16	.	TRBV4-2	.	TRBJ2-1	CASSQEEGSLYNEQFF
15	many	TRBV12-3/TRBV12-4	.	TRBJ2-5	CASSLTGGSQETQYF
13	many	TRBV4-1	TRBD1	TRBJ1-2	CASSQGQGPPFAF
14	many	TRBV20-1	TRBD1	TRBJ1-1	CSARETGMNTEAFF
13	.	TRBV11-1	TRBD1	TRBJ1-2	CASSGQGDRGYTF
14	.	TRBV29-1	.	TRBJ1-1	CSVEDWQGSTEAFF
14	few	TRBV29-1	TRBD2	TRBJ2-2	CSVGSPSGAGELFF
15	many	TRBV2	.	TRBJ2-3	CASRSRYAGTDTQYF
13	many	TRBV5-1	.	TRBJ1-1	CASRKQVDTEAFF
18	many	TRBV5-1	TRBD2	TRBJ2-3	CASSLSGGTLKLTDTQYF
14	many	TRBV20-1	TRBD1	TRBJ2-7	CSAPTGSFSYEQYF
17	.	TRBV9	.	TRBJ2-6	CASTVSRRRSGANVLTF
16	many	TRBV27	TRBD2	TRBJ2-7	CASSPNVVRGTYEQYF